This T cell receptor beta chain was identified in a study of T cells after yellow fever vaccination. Study summary: Those fractions that held only low numbers of cells were prepared using the SMART-Seq v4 Ultra Low Input RNA kit.

Using its own MiXCR run on the 5' RACE reads, TCRdb lists one record per CDR3 protein. The sample lists approximately 510,000 distinct CDR3 sequences, 21% occurring once. This clonotype was picked up a small number of times. Its antigen is still unknown. There are 17 residues in the CDR3. V lost 4 bases to trimming and J lost 0 bases; unmatched junction nucleotides: 8. Germline values: CDR1 MNHEY, CDR2 SVGEGT. General study results and limits: In post-booster samples, most primary-vaccination clones reappeared (roughly 96% CD4, nearly 90% CD8).

The sequence derives from a man between 18 and 29 years old who received the YFV17D yellow fever vaccine. Sample: PBMCs, taken approximately 22 days after the first yellow fever vaccination. The chain carries TRBV6-2 or TRBV6-3 and TRBJ1-1, with 10 bases identical to TRBD1. The CDR3 DNA follows: TGTGCCAGCAGTTCTCCCCGACAGGGGGCTTTGAACACTGAAGCTTTCTTT. Encoded protein: CASSSPRQGALNTEAFF.